Detailed here is one T cell receptor beta chain. This sample was taken from a study of T-cell reconstitution after alpha-beta-depleted transplantation in children. This CDR3 region has 15 residues. V was pared by 3 bases and J by 2 bases, with 11 bases between. Per the germline V gene, CDR1 is ENHRY and CDR2 is SYGVKD. Unique molecular identifiers were incorporated into the prepared TCRbeta library. TCRdb fed the PCR reads into MiXCR, producing one record per CDR3 protein. The sample comprises approximately 390,000 distinct CDR3 sequences, around 9.9% of which are singletons, and roughly 5.1% rests with the top ten.

The sequence came from a human donor who donated a stem cell graft to a child with acute myeloid leukemia. The chain recombines TRBV10-3 with TRBJ2-1, with D perhaps TRBD1 (6 bases). This specimen consisted of PBMCs from the stem cell graft donor, obtained from the stem cell graft. CDR3: CAISDGTPTYNEQFF. CDR3 nucleotides: TGTGCCATCAGTGACGGGACACCCACCTACAATGAGCAGTTCTTC.